This passage covers 17 T cell receptor beta chains from one sample sequenced in a study of T-cell memory formation after mild COVID-19. TCRdb reprocessed the 5' RACE reads with MiXCR, giving one entry per CDR3 protein. The table lists around 200,000 distinct CDR3 sequences, around 16% of them singletons. The sample taken for sequencing was PBMCs or a T cell subset sorted from them (not recorded which). The receptors were gathered from an adult woman who had mild COVID-19 (a few samples of this study predate the infection). Cell type and time point are not known.

This clonotype was observed a few times. DNA of the CDR3: TGTGCCAGCAGCCAAGATTCGGTGGCCTACGAGCAGTACTTC. Its translation: CASSQDSVAYEQYF. The chain has TRBV14 and TRBJ2-7; no reliable D call. Germline lookup yields CDR1 SGHDN and CDR2 FVKESK. CDR3 size: 14 residues. Trimming left V 0 bases short and J 2 bases short, with 8 bases between.

This clonotype was observed a few times. CDR3 amino acids: CASSDSQGFSYNSPLHF. The CDR3 bases are TGCGCCAGCAGTGATTCACAGGGTTTCTCCTATAATTCACCCCTCCACTTT. The V gene is TRBV10-2, the J gene TRBJ1-6; TRBD1 is a possible D gene (6 bases). The CDR3 spans 17 residues. Per germline, CDR1 WSHSY and CDR2 SAAADI. The V and J ends lost 3 bases and 0 bases respectively, with 12 bases between them.

The genes are TRBV5-1 and TRBJ2-5; D is uncertain. V was shortened by 2 bases and J by 1 base, with 6 bases between the two germline ends. The length of the CDR3 is 13 residues. Germline V gives CDR1 SGHRS, CDR2 YFSETQ. The CDR3 sequence is CASSFTTQETQYF. The DNA of the CDR3 is TGCGCCAGCAGCTTCACTACCCAAGAGACCCAGTACTTC.

The sample holds many counts of this clonotype. The chain has TRBV6-5 and TRBJ1-2; 9 nucleotides line up with TRBD1. This CDR3 region has 15 residues. The trim removed 5 bases at V and 7 bases at J, leaving 11 bases unmatched. Germline assignment: CDR1 MNHEY and CDR2 SVGAGI. Written as DNA, the CDR3 is TGTGCCAGCAGTCGGGGGACAGGGAAAAGTCCTGGCTACACCTTC. This encodes CASSRGTGKSPGYTF.

The CDR3 nucleotides read TGTGCCAGTAGCCCCCCGACCGGGGTGAACACTGAAGCTTTCTTT. This codes for CASSPPTGVNTEAFF. The chain has TRBV19 and TRBJ1-1; D remains unclear. This CDR3 has 15 residues. V lost 6 bases and J 0 bases, leaving 14 bases between the germline ends. In germline, CDR1 is LNHDA, CDR2 SQIVND (reference sequence).

This clonotype was seen a few times. The V and J genes are TRBV18 and TRBJ2-1; TRBD2 agrees at 8 bases. CDR1 is KGHSH, CDR2 LQKENI, per germline. The V gene end was trimmed by 4 bases and the J gene end by 8 bases; junction bases not matched to a gene: 13. The CDR3 is 16 amino acids. CDR3 sequence (DNA): TGTGCCAGCTCACAGTATCCCGGGAGGGAGGGCCATGAGCAGTTCTTC. Translated: CASSQYPGREGHEQFF.

This clonotype came up a few times. The chain combines TRBV7-2 with TRBJ2-1; the D gene could be TRBD1 or TRBD2 (5 bases each). Germline values: CDR1 SGHTA, CDR2 FQGNSA. Trimming took off 5 bases at V and 5 bases at J, with 13 bases between the two ends. There are 14 residues in the CDR3. DNA of the CDR3: TGTGCCAGCAGCCCGTCCGGGGCCAACAATGAGCAGTTCTTC. Protein sequence: CASSPSGANNEQFF.

This clonotype has a handful of counts. The chain employs TRBV29-1 and TRBJ1-5; D possibly corresponds to TRBD1 (6 bases). V was clipped by 5 bases and J by 3 bases, with 11 bases between them. Germline CDR1 SQVTM, CDR2 ANQGSEA. The CDR3 loop spans 13 amino acids. In nucleotides, the CDR3 is TGCAGCGTTCAGGACAGTTCCAATCAGCCCCAGCATTTT. It is translated as CSVQDSSNQPQHF.

DNA of the CDR3: TGTGCCAGCAGCTTAAACGGGGCAGGAGCGGGGGACAATGAGCAGTTCTTC. This translates into CASSLNGAGAGDNEQFF. The V and J genes are TRBV7-2 and TRBJ2-1; 8 nucleotides agree with TRBD2. The CDR3 covers 17 residues. Germline loops: CDR1 SGHTA, CDR2 FQGNSA. Trimming cost V 2 bases and J 5 bases; bases outside gene matches: 11.

The chain is built from TRBV7-2 and TRBJ2-1; 8 bases align to TRBD2. The CDR3 extends over 15 amino acids. The ends lost 2 bases at V and 9 bases at J; junction bases unmatched: 9. Per the germline V gene, CDR1 is SGHTA and CDR2 is FQGNSA. The DNA of the CDR3 is TGTGCCAGCAGCTTACGGAGCGGGGGTCAGGGTGAGCAGTTCTTC. Its protein is CASSLRSGGQGEQFF.

This chain uses TRBV28 with TRBJ2-1; no clear D gene. V was shortened by 6 bases and J by 12 bases, with 21 bases between the two germline ends. Germline V lookup: CDR1 MDHEN, CDR2 SYDVKM. The length of the CDR3 is 14 residues. CDR3 bases: TGTGCCAGCAGCCTGAGTGAGGCCCAGTTGACGCAGTTCTTC. Protein: CASSLSEAQLTQFF.

The rearrangement uses TRBV24-1 and TRBJ2-2; 8 bases line up with TRBD1. CDR3 length: 17 amino acids. Germline-derived CDR1 and CDR2 are KGHDR and SFDVKD. Trimming cost V 4 bases and J 4 bases; bases outside gene matches: 10. This CDR3 is CATSDLTGAVGTGELFF. The CDR3 nucleotides are TGTGCCACCAGTGACCTGACAGGGGCGGTTGGCACCGGGGAGCTGTTTTTT.

This clonotype came up a few times. The CDR3, as DNA: TGTGCCAGCAGCCAAGTAGCGGACCTATCCTACGAGCAGTACTTC. This encodes CASSQVADLSYEQYF. The chain is built from TRBV3-1 and TRBJ2-7; TRBD2 might be the D (6 bases). The V gene's germline CDR1 is LGHDT and CDR2 YNNKEL (reference sequence). The CDR3 is 15 amino acids. V lost 1 base to trimming and J lost 1 base, with 11 bases between them.

V usage is TRBV11-1 and J usage is TRBJ2-1; 9 bases match TRBD2. With 4 bases clipped from V and 5 bases from J, the junction kept 9 bases outside the gene matches. Germline V gene lookup returns CDR1 SGHAT and CDR2 FQDESV (reference sequence). The CDR3 runs 16 residues. CDR3 region: CASSYAGGPLNNEQFF. CDR3 bases: TGTGCCAGCAGCTATGCGGGGGGGCCTCTTAACAATGAGCAGTTCTTC.

The V gene is TRBV29-1, the J gene TRBJ1-2, with D maybe TRBD1 (6 bases). V lost 2 bases, J lost 8 bases, and 18 bases lay in between. The CDR3 runs to 14 residues. Germline V gene sequence: CDR1 SQVTM, CDR2 ANQGSEA. The CDR3 region has the DNA TGCAGCGTTGAACGGGACAAGGTGCGTCTGGGCTACACCTTC. Protein product: CSVERDKVRLGYTF.

This clonotype was detected only a few times. CDR3 sequence (DNA): TGCGCCAGCTCCCGGGCTGATTATACCTACAATGAGCAGTTCTTC. The encoded protein is CASSRADYTYNEQFF. The J gene is TRBJ2-1, the V gene TRBV5-1; D is undetermined. From germline, CDR1 is SGHRS and CDR2 YFSETQ. This CDR3 is 15 amino acids long. V shed 7 bases and J shed 2 bases, with 16 bases lying between them. Filled out from reference TRBV5-1 and TRBJ2-1, the complete variable domain reads KAGVTQTPRYLIKTRGQQVTLSCSPISGHRSVSWYQQTPGQGLQFLFEYFSETQRNKGNFPGRFSGRQFSNSRSEMNVSTLELGDSALYLCASSRADYTYNEQFFGPGTRLTVL.

This clonotype came up a few times. This chain connects TRBV28 to TRBJ1-1; D perhaps matches TRBD1 (5 bases). V was shortened by 3 bases and J by 3 bases, with 11 bases between the two germline ends. Germline values: CDR1 MDHEN, CDR2 SYDVKM. This CDR3 spans 14 amino acids. The CDR3 region has the DNA TGTGCCAGCAGTTTGGGCAGGGTGGACACTGAAGCTTTCTTT. Protein: CASSLGRVDTEAFF.